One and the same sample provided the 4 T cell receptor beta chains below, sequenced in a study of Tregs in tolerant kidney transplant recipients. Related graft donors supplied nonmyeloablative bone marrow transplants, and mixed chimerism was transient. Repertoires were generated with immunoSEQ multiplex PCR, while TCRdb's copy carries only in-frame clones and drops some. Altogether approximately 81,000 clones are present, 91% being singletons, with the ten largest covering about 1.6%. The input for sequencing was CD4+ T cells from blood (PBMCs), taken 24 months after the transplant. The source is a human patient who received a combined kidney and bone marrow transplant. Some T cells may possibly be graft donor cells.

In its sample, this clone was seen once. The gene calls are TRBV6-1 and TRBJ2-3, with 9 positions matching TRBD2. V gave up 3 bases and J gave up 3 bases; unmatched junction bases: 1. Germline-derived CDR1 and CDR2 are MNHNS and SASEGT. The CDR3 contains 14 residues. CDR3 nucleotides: TGTGCCAGCAGTGAGGGACTAGCTACAGATACGCAGTATTTT. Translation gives CASSEGLATDTQYF.

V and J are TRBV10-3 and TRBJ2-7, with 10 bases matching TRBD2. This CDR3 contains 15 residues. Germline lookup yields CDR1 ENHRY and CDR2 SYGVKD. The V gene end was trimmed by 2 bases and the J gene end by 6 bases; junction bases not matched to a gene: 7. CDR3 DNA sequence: TGTGCCATCAGTGAGACCGGGACTAGCGTGCGCGAGCAGTACTTC. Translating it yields CAISETGTSVREQYF.

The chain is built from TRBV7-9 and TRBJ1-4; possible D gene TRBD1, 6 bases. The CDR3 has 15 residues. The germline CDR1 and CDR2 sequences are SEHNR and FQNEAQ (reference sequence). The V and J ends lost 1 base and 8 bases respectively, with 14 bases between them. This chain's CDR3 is CASSLDAGGGEKLFF. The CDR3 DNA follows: TGTGCCAGCAGCTTAGACGCGGGGGGCGGAGAAAAACTGTTTTTT.

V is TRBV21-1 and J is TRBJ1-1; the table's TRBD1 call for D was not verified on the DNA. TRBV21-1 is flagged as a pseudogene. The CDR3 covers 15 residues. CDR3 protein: CASSSTQGAFAEAFF. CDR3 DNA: TGTGCCAGCAGCTCCACACAGGGGGCGTTCGCTGAAGCTTTCTTT.